These 22 T cell receptor beta chains share one sample of origin, sequenced in a study of cytomegalovirus exposure and HLA in healthy donors. Primers included in the PCR were 60 Vbeta and 13 Jbeta primers. Using immunoSEQ multiplex PCR, the repertoire was profiled, and TCRdb retains in-frame clones only, with some absent. The table records about 150,000 clones, approximately 80% of them present only once. The sample comprised PBMCs. These receptors were collected from a woman aged 40 to 55 in good health and CMV-seronegative.

This clone has a single count. The gene calls are TRBV18 and TRBJ2-2, with D possibly TRBD1 on 6 matching bases. Trimming cost V 5 bases and J 1 base, with 11 bases left between them. Germline values: CDR1 KGHSH, CDR2 LQKENI. The CDR3 is made up of 15 amino acids. CDR3 residues: CASSEQGRNTGELFF. The CDR3 DNA follows: TGTGCCAGCTCAGAGCAGGGGAGGAACACCGGGGAGCTGTTTTTT.

The V and J genes are TRBV28 and TRBJ2-5, with 9 bases lining up with TRBD2. After removal of 2 bases from V and 2 bases from J, the junction contained 3 bases not matched to a gene. Germline V gene data show CDR1 as MDHEN and CDR2 as SYDVKM. The CDR3 runs 15 residues. CDR3 nucleotide sequence: TGTGCCAGCAGTTTAAATCTAGCGGGGCAAGAGACCCAGTACTTC. This codes for CASSLNLAGQETQYF.

V gene TRBV5-4 combines with J gene TRBJ2-1; 10 bases line up with TRBD1. The CDR3 is made up of 16 amino acids. V gave up 3 bases and J gave up 2 bases; unmatched junction bases: 5. The germline V gene has CDR1 SGHNT and CDR2 YYREEE (reference sequence). The CDR3 nucleotides read TGTGCCAGCAGCTCCGGACAGGGGGGAACCTACAATGAGCAGTTCTTC. It yields the protein CASSSGQGGTYNEQFF. The variable domain in full, with the rest retrieved from reference TRBV5-4 and TRBJ2-1, is ETGVTQSPTHLIKTRGQQVTLRCSSQSGHNTVSWYQQALGQGPQFIFQYYREEENGRGNFPPRFSGLQFPNYSSELNVNALELDDSALYLCASSSGQGGTYNEQFFGPGTRLTVL.

The CDR3 loop is CSALSNEQFF. The CDR3 DNA follows: TGCAGTGCTTTGAGCAATGAGCAGTTCTTC. The chain is built from TRBV20-1 and TRBJ2-1; D not certain. The CDR3 totals 10 residues. Trimming removed 5 bases from V and 6 bases from J, with 5 bases in between. Germline assignment: CDR1 DFQATT and CDR2 SNEGSKA (reference sequence).

The V gene is TRBV19, the J gene TRBJ1-5; 8 bases align to TRBD1. Germline lookup yields CDR1 LNHDA and CDR2 SQIVND (reference sequence). CDR3 length equals 14 residues. The trim removed 3 bases at V and 6 bases at J, leaving 4 bases unmatched. The CDR3 nucleotides are TGTGCCAGTAGTATGACAGGGGCTGGTCAGCCCCAGCATTTT. Protein sequence: CASSMTGAGQPQHF. The variable domain in full, with the rest retrieved from reference TRBV19 and TRBJ1-5, is DGGITQSPKYLFRKEGQNVTLSCEQNLNHDAMYWYRQDPGQGLRLIYYSQIVNDFQKGDIAEGYSVSREKKESFPLTVTSAQKNPTAFYLCASSMTGAGQPQHFGDGTRLSIL.

The V call is TRBV5-5, the J call TRBJ2-7; tentative D call: TRBD2 (5 bases). Per the germline V gene, CDR1 is SGHKS and CDR2 is YYEKEE (reference sequence). Trimming removed 0 bases at V and 3 bases at J, with 7 bases between. The CDR3 is 13 amino acids. The CDR3 here is CASSLERRYEQYF. CDR3 in DNA: TGTGCCAGCAGCTTGGAGCGGCGCTACGAGCAGTACTTC.

The chain has TRBV10-3 and TRBJ2-3; 7 bases align to TRBD2. The CDR3 sequence is 16 residues long. The J segment lost 3 bases and the V segment lost 0 bases, leaving 6 bases of the junction unmatched. Per the germline V gene, CDR1 is ENHRY and CDR2 is SYGVKD. Written as DNA, the CDR3 is TGTGCCATCAGTGAGTCTCCGGGGGGATTGACAGATACGCAGTATTTT. Its protein is CAISESPGGLTDTQYF.

This CDR3 reads CASTPLGTGNSPLHF. In DNA form, the CDR3 reads TGTGCCAGCACCCCGCTCGGGACAGGCAATTCACCCCTCCACTTT. The rearrangement joins TRBV2 to TRBJ1-6, with 8 bases fitting TRBD1. V was clipped by 7 bases and J by 7 bases; unmatched bases: 9. The CDR3 has 15 amino acids. CDR1 and CDR2 from the germline V gene are SNHLY and FYNNEI.

This chain connects TRBV6-6 to TRBJ1-5, with D unresolved. Trimming took 0 bases from V and 4 from J, leaving 4 bases between them. The germline V gene encodes CDR1 MNHNY and CDR2 SVGAGI (reference sequence). The CDR3 is 13 amino acids. This CDR3 reads CASSYSTNQPQHF. As DNA, the CDR3 is TGTGCCAGCAGTTACTCTACAAATCAGCCCCAGCATTTT.

There are a few counts of this clone. The CDR3 nucleotides read TGTGCCAGCAGCCCATCCCGGGACAGGGGTGTGGCAGATACGCAGTATTTT. Amino acids: CASSPSRDRGVADTQYF. The gene calls are TRBV11-2 and TRBJ2-3; the match to TRBD1 covers 10 bases. CDR1 SGHAT and CDR2 FQNNGV come from the germline V gene. This CDR3 spans 17 amino acids. V dropped 5 bases and J dropped 4; count of bases not matched to a gene: 12.

This clone was found a few times. The chain links TRBV28 to TRBJ1-5, with 9 bases identical to TRBD1. CDR3 length equals 15 residues. The germline CDR1 and CDR2 sequences are MDHEN and SYDVKM. V shed 9 bases, J shed 7 bases, and the junction held 13 bases outside the gene matches. The CDR3 nucleotides are TGTGCCAGTCGACCCGCCACAGGGGGCGACCAGCCCCAGCATTTT. Translation: CASRPATGGDQPQHF. The full variable domain, rest sourced from reference TRBV28 and TRBJ1-5, is DVKVTQSSRYLVKRTGEKVFLECVQDMDHENMFWYRQDPGLGLRLIYFSYDVKMKEKGDIPEGYSVSREKKERFSLILESASTNQTSMYLCASRPATGGDQPQHFGDGTRLSIL.

V is TRBV5-1 and J is TRBJ2-1; 10 bases align to TRBD2. V gave up 0 bases and J gave up 7 bases; unmatched junction bases: 10. The length of the CDR3 is 17 residues. CDR1 is SGHRS, CDR2 YFSETQ, per germline. The CDR3 DNA is TGCGCCAGCAGCTTGGTTCCACTAGCGGGGACACCGAATGAGCAGTTCTTC. As protein: CASSLVPLAGTPNEQFF.

This clone has only one observation. V and J are TRBV9 and TRBJ1-2; 12 nucleotides align to TRBD1. In germline, CDR1 is SGDLS, CDR2 YYNGEE. The trim removed 4 bases at V and 2 bases at J, leaving 9 bases unmatched. The CDR3 is 17 residues long. The DNA of the CDR3 is TGTGCCAGCAGCCCCGGGACAGGGGGCTACCCGAACTATGGCTACACCTTC. The encoded protein is CASSPGTGGYPNYGYTF. Supplemented by reference TRBV9 and TRBJ1-2, the full variable domain reads DSGVTQTPKHLITATGQRVTLRCSPRSGDLSVYWYQQSLDQGLQFLIQYYNGEERAKGNILERFSAQQFPDLHSELNLSSLELGDSALYFCASSPGTGGYPNYGYTFGSGTRLTVV.

The chain recombines TRBV6-6 with TRBJ2-7; D unclear. Trimming took off 0 bases at V and 5 bases at J, with 8 bases between the two ends. Germline V gives CDR1 MNHNY, CDR2 SVGAGI (reference sequence). The CDR3 contains 13 residues. The CDR3 DNA reads TGTGCCAGCAGTTACTCGCCCGGAGACGAGCAGTACTTC. Protein sequence: CASSYSPGDEQYF.

J is TRBJ2-5 and V is TRBV18, with unresolved D. The DNA end favors TRBJ2-7, so the J call may be wrong. CDR3 length equals 15 residues. CDR1 and CDR2 from the germline V gene are KGHSH and LQKENI. The DNA of the CDR3 is TGTGCCAGCTCACGGCCGGCGCTAGTTTTCGTCGAGCAGTACTTC. Translating it yields CASSRPALVFVEQYF.

The J gene is TRBJ1-1, the V gene TRBV5-6; D is unclear. This CDR3 is built from 15 residues. Germline V gene data show CDR1 as SGHDT and CDR2 as YYEEEE. The V and J ends lost 1 base and 1 base respectively, with 11 bases between them. The CDR3 loop reads CASSLIVGGNTEAFF. Here the CDR3 DNA reads TGTGCCAGCAGCTTGATTGTAGGCGGGAACACTGAAGCTTTCTTT.

V gene TRBV7-6 combines with J gene TRBJ1-1; D may be TRBD1 (5 bases). Germline-derived CDR1 and CDR2 are SGHVS and FNYEAQ. CDR3 size: 13 residues. The V end was cut by 3 bases, the J end by 3 bases, with 8 bases between. CDR3 residues: CASSLGQHTEAFF. Written as DNA, the CDR3 is TGTGCCAGCAGCTTGGGGCAGCACACTGAAGCTTTCTTT. Filled out from reference TRBV7-6 and TRBJ1-1, the complete variable domain reads GAGVSQSPRYKVTKRGQDVALRCDPISGHVSLYWYRQALGQGPEFLTYFNYEAQQDKSGLPNDRFSAERPEGSISTLTIQRTEQRDSAMYRCASSLGQHTEAFFGQGTRLTVV.

V gene TRBV6-1 combines with J gene TRBJ2-5; D is possibly TRBD2 (5 bases). Germline loops: CDR1 MNHNS, CDR2 SASEGT. The CDR3 is 18 residues long. The V and J ends lost 2 bases and 1 base respectively, with 20 bases between them. This chain's CDR3 is CASSEPQRIQAAQETQYF. The CDR3 DNA reads TGTGCCAGCAGTGAACCCCAAAGGATCCAAGCGGCCCAAGAGACCCAGTACTTC.

This chain connects TRBV19 to TRBJ2-2, with unresolved D. CDR3 length: 17 amino acids. The ends were cut back, 0 bases at V and 0 bases at J, with 11 bases in the middle. The germline gives CDR1 LNHDA, CDR2 SQIVND (reference sequence). The CDR3: CASSIDPLAANTGELFF. In DNA, the CDR3 is TGTGCCAGTAGTATAGACCCTCTGGCAGCGAACACCGGGGAGCTGTTTTTT.

The V gene is TRBV28, the J gene TRBJ2-3; TRBD2 aligns across 9 bases. The V gene's germline CDR1 is MDHEN and CDR2 SYDVKM. This CDR3 is 15 amino acids long. Losses at the gene ends were 3 bases for V and 0 bases for J; bases not matched to a gene: 1. CDR3 DNA sequence: TGTGCCAGCAGTTTTAGCGGGGGCAGCACAGATACGCAGTATTTT. Translating it yields CASSFSGGSTDTQYF.

This clone was found a few times. The gene calls are TRBV2 and TRBJ1-2; 7 bases line up with TRBD1. CDR1 and CDR2 from the germline V gene are SNHLY and FYNNEI. This CDR3 region has 15 residues. With 6 bases clipped from V and 6 bases from J, the junction kept 13 bases outside the gene matches. The CDR3, as DNA: TGTGCCAGCAGCCCTTCGACAGGGACAGCTAATGGCTACACCTTC. Protein: CASSPSTGTANGYTF. Together with reference TRBV2 and TRBJ1-2, the CDR3 gives the full variable domain: EPEVTQTPSHQVTQMGQEVILRCVPISNHLYFYWYRQILGQKVEFLVSFYNNEISEKSEIFDDQFSVERPDGSNFTLKIRSTKLEDSAMYFCASSPSTGTANGYTFGSGTRLTVV.

The chain employs TRBV19 and TRBJ2-1; TRBD1 aligns across 7 bases. This CDR3 has 16 amino acids. V lost 5 bases to trimming and J lost 4 bases; unmatched junction nucleotides: 11. Germline-derived CDR1 and CDR2 are LNHDA and SQIVND (reference sequence). The CDR3 DNA follows: TGTGCCAGTAGTGCTAGACAGGGAGTAGGATACAATGAGCAGTTCTTC. This translates into CASSARQGVGYNEQFF.